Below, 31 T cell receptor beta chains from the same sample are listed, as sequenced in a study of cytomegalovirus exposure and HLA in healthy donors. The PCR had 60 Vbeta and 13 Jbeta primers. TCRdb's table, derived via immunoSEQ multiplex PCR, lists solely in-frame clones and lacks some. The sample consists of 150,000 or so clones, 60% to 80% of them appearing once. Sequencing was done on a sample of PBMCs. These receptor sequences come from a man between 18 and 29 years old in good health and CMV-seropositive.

CDR3 bases: TGCGCCAGCAGGAAAGGACCCGGGACTAGTATGATCGAGCAGTACTTC. This translates into CASRKGPGTSMIEQYF. The chain employs TRBV4-1 and TRBJ2-7; TRBD2 matches 8 bases. Per the germline V gene, CDR1 is MGHRA and CDR2 is YSYEKL. CDR3 size: 16 residues. The trim removed 6 bases at V and 6 bases at J, leaving 16 bases unmatched.

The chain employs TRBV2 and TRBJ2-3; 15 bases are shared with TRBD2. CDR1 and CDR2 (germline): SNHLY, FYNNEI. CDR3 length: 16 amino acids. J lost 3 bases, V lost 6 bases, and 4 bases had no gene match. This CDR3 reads CASSRGTSGRTDTQYF. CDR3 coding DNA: TGTGCCAGCAGCCGCGGGACTAGCGGGAGGACAGATACGCAGTATTTT.

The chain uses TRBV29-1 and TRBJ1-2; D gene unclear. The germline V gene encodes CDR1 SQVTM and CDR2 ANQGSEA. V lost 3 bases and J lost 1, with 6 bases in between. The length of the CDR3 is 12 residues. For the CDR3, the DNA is TGCAGCGTTGAGTGGCTTAACTATGGCTACACCTTC. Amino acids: CSVEWLNYGYTF. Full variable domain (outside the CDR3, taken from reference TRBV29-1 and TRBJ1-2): SAVISQKPSRDICQRGTSLTIQCQVDSQVTMMFWYRQQPGQSLTLIATANQGSEATYESGFVIDKFPISRPNLTFSTLTVSNMSPEDSSIYLCSVEWLNYGYTFGSGTRLTVV.

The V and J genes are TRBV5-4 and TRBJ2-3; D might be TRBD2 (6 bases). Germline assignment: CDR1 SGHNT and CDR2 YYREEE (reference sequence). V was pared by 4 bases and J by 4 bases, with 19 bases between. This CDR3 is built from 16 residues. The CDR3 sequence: CASSVGGTSSADTQYF. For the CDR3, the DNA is TGTGCCAGCAGCGTTGGGGGGACCTCCAGCGCAGATACGCAGTATTTT.

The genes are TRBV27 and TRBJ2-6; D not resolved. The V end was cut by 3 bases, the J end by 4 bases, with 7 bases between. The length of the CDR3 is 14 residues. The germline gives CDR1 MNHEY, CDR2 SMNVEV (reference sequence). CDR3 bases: TGTGCCAGCAGTTTTCGGGTCGGGGCCAACGTCCTGACTTTC. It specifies CASSFRVGANVLTF.

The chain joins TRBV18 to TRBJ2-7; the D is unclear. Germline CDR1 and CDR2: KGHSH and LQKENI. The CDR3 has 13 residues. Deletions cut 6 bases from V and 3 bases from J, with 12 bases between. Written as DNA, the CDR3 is TGTGCCAGCTCCCCCCAAGAGGTCTACGAGCAGTACTTC. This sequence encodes CASSPQEVYEQYF. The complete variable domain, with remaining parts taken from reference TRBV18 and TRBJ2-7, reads NAGVMQNPRHLVRRRGQEARLRCSPMKGHSHVYWYRQLPEEGLKFMVYLQKENIIDESGMPKERFSAEFPKEGPSILRIQQVVRGDSAAYFCASSPQEVYEQYFGPGTRLTVT.

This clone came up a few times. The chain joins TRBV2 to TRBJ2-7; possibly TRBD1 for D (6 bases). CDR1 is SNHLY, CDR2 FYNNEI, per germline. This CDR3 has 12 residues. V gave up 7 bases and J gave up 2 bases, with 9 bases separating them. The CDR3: CASKQGPYEQYF. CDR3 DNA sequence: TGTGCCAGCAAACAGGGCCCCTACGAGCAGTACTTC.

In DNA form, the CDR3 reads TGTGCCGGGTCGTATGGACTAGCCAAAAACATTCAGTACTTC. Residues: CAGSYGLAKNIQYF. The chain has TRBV2 and TRBJ2-4, with TRBD2 as a possible D gene (5 bases). Trimming left V 11 bases short and J 0 bases short, with 14 bases between. Germline-derived CDR1 and CDR2 are SNHLY and FYNNEI. The CDR3 is 14 amino acids.

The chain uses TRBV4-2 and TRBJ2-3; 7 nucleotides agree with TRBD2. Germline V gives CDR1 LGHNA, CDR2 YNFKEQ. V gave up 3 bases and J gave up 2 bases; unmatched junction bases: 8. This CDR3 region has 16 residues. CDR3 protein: CASSQVAGNPTDTQYF. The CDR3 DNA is TGTGCCAGCAGCCAGGTAGCGGGTAACCCCACAGATACGCAGTATTTT.

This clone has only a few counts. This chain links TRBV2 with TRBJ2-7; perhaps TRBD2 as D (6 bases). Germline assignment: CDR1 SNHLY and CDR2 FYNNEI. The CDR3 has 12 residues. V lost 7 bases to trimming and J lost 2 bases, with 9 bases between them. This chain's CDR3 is CASTGEAYEQYF. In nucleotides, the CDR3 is TGTGCCAGCACGGGGGAGGCCTACGAGCAGTACTTC.

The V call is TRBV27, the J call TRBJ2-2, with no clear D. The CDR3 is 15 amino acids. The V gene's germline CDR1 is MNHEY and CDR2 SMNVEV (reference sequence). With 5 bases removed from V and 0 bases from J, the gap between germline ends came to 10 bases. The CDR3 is CASSNTRANTGELFF. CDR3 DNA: TGTGCCAGCAGTAATACCCGGGCGAACACCGGGGAGCTGTTTTTT.

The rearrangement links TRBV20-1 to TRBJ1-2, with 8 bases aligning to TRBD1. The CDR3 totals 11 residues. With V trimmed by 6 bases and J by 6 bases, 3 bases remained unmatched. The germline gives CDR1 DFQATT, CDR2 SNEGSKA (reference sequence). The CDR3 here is CSATTGDGYTF. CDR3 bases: TGCAGTGCAACGACAGGGGATGGCTACACCTTC.

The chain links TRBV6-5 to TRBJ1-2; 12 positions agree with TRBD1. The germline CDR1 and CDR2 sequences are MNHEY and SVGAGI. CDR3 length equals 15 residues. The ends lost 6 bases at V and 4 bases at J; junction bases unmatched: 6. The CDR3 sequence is CASRTGQGAFYGYTF. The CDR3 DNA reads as TGTGCCAGCAGAACGGGACAGGGGGCTTTCTATGGCTACACCTTC.

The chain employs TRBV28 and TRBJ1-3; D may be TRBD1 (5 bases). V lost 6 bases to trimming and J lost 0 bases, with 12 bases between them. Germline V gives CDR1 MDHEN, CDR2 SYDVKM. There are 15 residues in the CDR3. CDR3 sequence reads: CASRDAGRSGNTIYF. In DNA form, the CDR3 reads TGTGCCAGCAGGGACGCAGGGCGCTCTGGAAACACCATATATTTT.

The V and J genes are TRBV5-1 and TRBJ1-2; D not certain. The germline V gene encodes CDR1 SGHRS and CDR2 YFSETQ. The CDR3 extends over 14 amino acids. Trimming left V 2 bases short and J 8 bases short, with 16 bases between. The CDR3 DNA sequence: TGCGCCAGCAGCTTACCGGCGGCAGGCGGGGGCTACACCTTC. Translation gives CASSLPAAGGGYTF.

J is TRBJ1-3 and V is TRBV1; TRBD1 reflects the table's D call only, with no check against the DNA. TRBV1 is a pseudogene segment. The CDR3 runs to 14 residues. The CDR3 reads CTSGADSSGNTIYF. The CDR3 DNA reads TGCACCAGCGGGGCCGATAGCTCTGGAAACACCATATATTTT.

The CDR3 DNA reads as TGTGCCACCAGCAGAGATGCGCGGGAGGCCTCCTACGAGCAGTACTTC. It encodes CATSRDAREASYEQYF. The gene calls are TRBV15 and TRBJ2-7; 8 nucleotides line up with TRBD2. Germline V gives CDR1 LNHNV, CDR2 YYDKDF (reference sequence). This CDR3 has 16 amino acids. The V and J ends lost 0 bases and 0 bases, in that order; junction bases with no gene match: 4.

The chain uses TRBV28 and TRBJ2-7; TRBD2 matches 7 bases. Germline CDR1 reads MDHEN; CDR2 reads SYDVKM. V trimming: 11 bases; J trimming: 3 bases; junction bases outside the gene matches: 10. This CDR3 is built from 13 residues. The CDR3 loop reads CAEGRVFYYEQYF. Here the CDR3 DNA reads TGTGCCGAGGGGAGGGTTTTTTACTACGAGCAGTACTTC.

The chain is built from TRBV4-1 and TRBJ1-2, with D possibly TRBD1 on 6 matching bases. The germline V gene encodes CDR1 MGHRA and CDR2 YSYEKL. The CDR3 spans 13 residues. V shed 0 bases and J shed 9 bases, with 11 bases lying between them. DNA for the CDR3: TGCGCCAGCAGCCAAGAGGGTTGGGGGCGCTACACCTTC. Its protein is CASSQEGWGRYTF.

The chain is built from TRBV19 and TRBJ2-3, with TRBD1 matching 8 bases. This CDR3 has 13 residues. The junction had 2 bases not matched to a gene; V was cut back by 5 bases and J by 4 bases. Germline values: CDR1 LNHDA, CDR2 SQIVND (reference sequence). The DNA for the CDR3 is TGTGCCAGTAGTTTGACAGGGGCAGATACGCAGTATTTT. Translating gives CASSLTGADTQYF.

CDR3 DNA sequence: TGCAGCGTTGAAGTTGTTCGGGAAACCGAATATGGCTACACCTTC. This translates into CSVEVVRETEYGYTF. This rearrangement joins TRBV29-1 to TRBJ1-2; D remains ambiguous. The CDR3 has 15 amino acids. Per the germline V gene, CDR1 is SQVTM and CDR2 is ANQGSEA. The germline V and J ends were trimmed by 1 base and 5 bases, with 17 bases remaining between them.

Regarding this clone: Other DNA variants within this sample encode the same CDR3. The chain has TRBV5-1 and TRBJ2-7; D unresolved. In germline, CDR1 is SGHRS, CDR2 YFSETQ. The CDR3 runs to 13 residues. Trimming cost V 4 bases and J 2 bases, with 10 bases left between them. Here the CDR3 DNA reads TGCGCCAGCAGCCCACCTACGCCCTACGAGCAGTACTTC. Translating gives CASSPPTPYEQYF. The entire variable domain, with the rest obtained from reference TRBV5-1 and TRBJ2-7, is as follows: KAGVTQTPRYLIKTRGQQVTLSCSPISGHRSVSWYQQTPGQGLQFLFEYFSETQRNKGNFPGRFSGRQFSNSRSEMNVSTLELGDSALYLCASSPPTPYEQYFGPGTRLTVT.

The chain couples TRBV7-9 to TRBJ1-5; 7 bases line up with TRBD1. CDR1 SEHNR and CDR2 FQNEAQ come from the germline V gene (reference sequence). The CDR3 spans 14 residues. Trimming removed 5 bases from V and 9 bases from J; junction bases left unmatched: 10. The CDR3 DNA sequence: TGTGCCAGCAGCCCGACAGGGCTCGGTTGGCCCCAGCATTTT. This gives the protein CASSPTGLGWPQHF.

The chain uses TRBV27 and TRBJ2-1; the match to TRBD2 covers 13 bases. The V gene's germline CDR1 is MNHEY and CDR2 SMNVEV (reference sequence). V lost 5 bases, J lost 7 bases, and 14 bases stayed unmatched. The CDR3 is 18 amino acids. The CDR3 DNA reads TGTGCCAGCAGTCCACTAGCGGGAGGGGGCCTGAGAGGGAATGAGCAGTTCTTC. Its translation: CASSPLAGGGLRGNEQFF.

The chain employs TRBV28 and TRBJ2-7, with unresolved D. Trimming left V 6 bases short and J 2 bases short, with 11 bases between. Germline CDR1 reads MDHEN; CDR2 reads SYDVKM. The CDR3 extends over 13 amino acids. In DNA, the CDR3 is TGTGCCAGCAGGCCAGGCACCACCTACGAGCAGTACTTC. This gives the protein CASRPGTTYEQYF.

The chain's CDR3 is CASSFRQIYSNQPQHF. The CDR3 nucleotides read TGTGCCAGTAGTTTTCGACAGATCTATAGCAATCAGCCCCAGCATTTT. The rearrangement joins TRBV19 to TRBJ1-5; maybe TRBD1 (5 bases). Trimming stripped 5 bases from V and 0 bases from J, with 14 bases between. The CDR3 is 16 amino acids. Germline V gene lookup returns CDR1 LNHDA and CDR2 SQIVND (reference sequence).

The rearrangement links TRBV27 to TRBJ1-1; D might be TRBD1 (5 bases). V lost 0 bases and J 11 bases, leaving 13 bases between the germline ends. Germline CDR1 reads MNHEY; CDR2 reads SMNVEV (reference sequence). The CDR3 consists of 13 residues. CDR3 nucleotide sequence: TGTGCCAGCAGTTTATCGTATCGGGGGGAGGCTTTCTTT. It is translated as CASSLSYRGEAFF.

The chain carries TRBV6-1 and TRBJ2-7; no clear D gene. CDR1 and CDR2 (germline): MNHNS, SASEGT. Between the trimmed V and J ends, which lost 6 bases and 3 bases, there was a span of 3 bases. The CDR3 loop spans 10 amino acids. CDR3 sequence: CASSLYEQYF. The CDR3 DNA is TGTGCCAGCAGCCTCTACGAGCAGTACTTC.

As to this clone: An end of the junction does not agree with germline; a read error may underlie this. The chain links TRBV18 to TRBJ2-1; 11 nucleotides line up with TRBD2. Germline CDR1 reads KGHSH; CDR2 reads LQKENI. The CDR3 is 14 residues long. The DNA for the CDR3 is TGTGCCAGCTCACCACAAAATAGCGGGAGGGGTATGGTCTTC. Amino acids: CASSPQNSGRGMVF.

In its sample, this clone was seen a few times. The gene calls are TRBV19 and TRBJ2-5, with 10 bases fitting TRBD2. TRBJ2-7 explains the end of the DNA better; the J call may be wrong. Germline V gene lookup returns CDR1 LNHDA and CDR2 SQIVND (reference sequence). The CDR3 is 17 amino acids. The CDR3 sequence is CASKRRLAGALSYEQYF. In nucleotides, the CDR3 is TGTGCCAGTAAGCGCAGGCTAGCGGGGGCCCTTTCCTACGAGCAGTACTTC.

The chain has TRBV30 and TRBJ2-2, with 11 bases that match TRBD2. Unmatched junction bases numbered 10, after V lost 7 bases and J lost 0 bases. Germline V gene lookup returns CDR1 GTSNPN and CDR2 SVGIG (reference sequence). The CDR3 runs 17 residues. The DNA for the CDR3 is TGTGCCTCTCACCTTAGCGGGAGGGCAGCGAACACCGGGGAGCTGTTTTTT. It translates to CASHLSGRAANTGELFF.